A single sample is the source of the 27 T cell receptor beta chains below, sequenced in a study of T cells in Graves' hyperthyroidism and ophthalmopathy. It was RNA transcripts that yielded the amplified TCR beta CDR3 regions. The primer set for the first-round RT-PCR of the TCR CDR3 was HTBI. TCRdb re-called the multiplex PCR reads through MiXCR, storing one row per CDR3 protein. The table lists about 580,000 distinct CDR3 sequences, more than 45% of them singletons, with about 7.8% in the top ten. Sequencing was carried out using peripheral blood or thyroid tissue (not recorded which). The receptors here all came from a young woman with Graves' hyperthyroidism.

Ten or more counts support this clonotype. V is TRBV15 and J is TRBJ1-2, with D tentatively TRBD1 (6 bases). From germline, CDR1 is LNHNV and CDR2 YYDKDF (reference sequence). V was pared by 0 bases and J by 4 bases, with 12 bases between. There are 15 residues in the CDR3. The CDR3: CATSRDQDSSYGYTF. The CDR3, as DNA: TGTGCCACCAGCAGAGACCAGGACAGCAGCTATGGCTACACCTTC. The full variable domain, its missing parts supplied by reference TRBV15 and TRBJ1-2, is DAMVIQNPRYQVTQFGKPVTLSCSQTLNHNVMYWYQQKSSQAPKLLFHYYDKDFNNEADTPDNFQSRRPNTSFCFLDIRSPGLGDTAMYLCATSRDQDSSYGYTFGSGTRLTVV.

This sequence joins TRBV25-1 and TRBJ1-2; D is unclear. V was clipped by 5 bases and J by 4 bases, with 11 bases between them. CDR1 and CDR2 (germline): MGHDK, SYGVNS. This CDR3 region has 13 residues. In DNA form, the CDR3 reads TGTGCCAGCAGTTTCGACATGACCTATGGCTACACCTTC. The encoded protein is CASSFDMTYGYTF.

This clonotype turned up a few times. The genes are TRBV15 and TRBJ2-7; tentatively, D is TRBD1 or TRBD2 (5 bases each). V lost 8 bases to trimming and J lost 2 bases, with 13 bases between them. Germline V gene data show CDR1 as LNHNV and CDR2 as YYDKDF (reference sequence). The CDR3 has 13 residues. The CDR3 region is CATRRDAPYEQYF. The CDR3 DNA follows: TGTGCCACCCGACGGGACGCACCCTACGAGCAGTACTTC. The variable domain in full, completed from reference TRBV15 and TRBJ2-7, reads DAMVIQNPRYQVTQFGKPVTLSCSQTLNHNVMYWYQQKSSQAPKLLFHYYDKDFNNEADTPDNFQSRRPNTSFCFLDIRSPGLGDTAMYLCATRRDAPYEQYFGPGTRLTVT.

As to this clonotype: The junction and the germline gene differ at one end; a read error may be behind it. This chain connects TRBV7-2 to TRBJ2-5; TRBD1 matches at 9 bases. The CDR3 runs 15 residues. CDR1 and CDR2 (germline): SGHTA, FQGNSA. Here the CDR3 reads CASSLGGQGKETQNF. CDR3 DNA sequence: TGTGCCAGCAGCTTGGGGGGACAGGGCAAAGAGACCCAGAACTTC.

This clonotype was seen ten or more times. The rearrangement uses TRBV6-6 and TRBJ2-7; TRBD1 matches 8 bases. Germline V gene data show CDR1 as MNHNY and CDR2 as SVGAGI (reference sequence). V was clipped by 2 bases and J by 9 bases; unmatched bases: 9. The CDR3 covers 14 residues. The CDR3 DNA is TGTGCCAGCAGTTACCGGACAGGGAATATGGTGCAGTACTTC. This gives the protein CASSYRTGNMVQYF.

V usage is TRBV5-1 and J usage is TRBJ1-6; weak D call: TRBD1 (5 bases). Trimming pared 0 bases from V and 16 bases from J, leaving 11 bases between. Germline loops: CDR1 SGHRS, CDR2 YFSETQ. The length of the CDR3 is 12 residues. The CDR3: CASSLVVGVLHF. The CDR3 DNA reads TGCGCCAGCAGCTTGGTAGTGGGGGTTCTCCACTTT.

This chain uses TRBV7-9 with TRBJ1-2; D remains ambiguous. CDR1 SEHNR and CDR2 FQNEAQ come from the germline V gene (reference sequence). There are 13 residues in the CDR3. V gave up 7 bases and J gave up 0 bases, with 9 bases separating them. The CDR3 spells CASTSRANYGYTF. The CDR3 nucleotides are TGTGCCAGCACCTCGAGAGCTAACTATGGCTACACCTTC.

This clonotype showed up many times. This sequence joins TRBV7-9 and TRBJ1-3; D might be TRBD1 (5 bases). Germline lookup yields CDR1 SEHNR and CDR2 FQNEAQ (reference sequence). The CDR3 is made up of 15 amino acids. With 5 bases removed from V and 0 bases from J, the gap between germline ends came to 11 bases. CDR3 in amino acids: CASSPRDVSGNTIYF. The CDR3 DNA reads TGTGCCAGCAGCCCACGGGACGTCTCTGGAAACACCATATATTTT.

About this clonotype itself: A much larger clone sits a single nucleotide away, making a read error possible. DNA of the CDR3: TGTGCCAGCGGGACAGGGGGTTTGGAAAAACTGTTTTTT. Its protein is CASGTGGLEKLFF. The J gene is TRBJ1-4, the V gene TRBV6-6, with 11 bases aligning to TRBD1. Trimming cost V 8 bases and J 8 bases; bases outside gene matches: 4. In germline, CDR1 is MNHNY, CDR2 SVGAGI (reference sequence). The CDR3 is 13 amino acids.

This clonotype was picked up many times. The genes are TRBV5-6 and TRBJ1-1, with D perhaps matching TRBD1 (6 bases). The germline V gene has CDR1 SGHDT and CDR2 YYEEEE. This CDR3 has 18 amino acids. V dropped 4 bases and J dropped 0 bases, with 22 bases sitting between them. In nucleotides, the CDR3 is TGTGCCAGCAGCACCCGAACAGGGTATGGGGACATGAACACTGAAGCTTTCTTT. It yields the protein CASSTRTGYGDMNTEAFF.

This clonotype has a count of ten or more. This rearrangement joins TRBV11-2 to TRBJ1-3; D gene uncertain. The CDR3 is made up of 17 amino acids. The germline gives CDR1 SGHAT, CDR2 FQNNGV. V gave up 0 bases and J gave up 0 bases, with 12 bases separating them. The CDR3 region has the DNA TGTGCCAGCAGCTTAGAACTGCCATCTATCTCTGGAAACACCATATATTTT. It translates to CASSLELPSISGNTIYF.

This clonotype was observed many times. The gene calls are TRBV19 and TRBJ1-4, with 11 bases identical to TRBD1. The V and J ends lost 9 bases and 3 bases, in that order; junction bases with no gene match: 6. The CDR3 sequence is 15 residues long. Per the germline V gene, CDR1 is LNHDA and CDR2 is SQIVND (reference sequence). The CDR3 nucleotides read TGTGCCAGCCGGACAGGGGGCGCAGCTAATGAAAAACTGTTTTTT. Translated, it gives CASRTGGAANEKLFF.

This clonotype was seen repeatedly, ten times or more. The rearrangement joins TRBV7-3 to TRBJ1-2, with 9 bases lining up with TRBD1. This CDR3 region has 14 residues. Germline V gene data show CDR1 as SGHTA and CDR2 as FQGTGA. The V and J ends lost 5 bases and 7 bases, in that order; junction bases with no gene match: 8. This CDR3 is CASSDLQGAGGYTF. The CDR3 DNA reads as TGTGCCAGCAGCGATCTACAGGGGGCGGGTGGCTACACCTTC. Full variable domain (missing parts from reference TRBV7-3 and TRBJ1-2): GAGVSQTPSNKVTEKGKYVELRCDPISGHTALYWYRQSLGQGPEFLIYFQGTGAADDSGLPNDRFFAVRPEGSVSTLKIQRTERGDSAVYLCASSDLQGAGGYTFGSGTRLTVV.

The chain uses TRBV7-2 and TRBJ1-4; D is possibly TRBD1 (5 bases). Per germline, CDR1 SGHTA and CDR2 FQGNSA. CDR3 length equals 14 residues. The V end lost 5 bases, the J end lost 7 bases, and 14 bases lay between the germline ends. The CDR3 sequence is CASSQDLGREKLFF. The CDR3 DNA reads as TGTGCCAGCAGCCAAGATCTGGGACGTGAAAAACTGTTTTTT.

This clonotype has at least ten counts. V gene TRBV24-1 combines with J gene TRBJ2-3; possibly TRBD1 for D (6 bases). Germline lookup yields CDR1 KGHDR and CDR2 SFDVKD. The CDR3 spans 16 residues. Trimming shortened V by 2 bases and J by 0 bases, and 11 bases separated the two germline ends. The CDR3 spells CATSDYDRTSTDTQYF. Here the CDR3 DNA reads TGTGCCACCAGTGATTATGACAGGACTAGCACAGATACGCAGTATTTT.

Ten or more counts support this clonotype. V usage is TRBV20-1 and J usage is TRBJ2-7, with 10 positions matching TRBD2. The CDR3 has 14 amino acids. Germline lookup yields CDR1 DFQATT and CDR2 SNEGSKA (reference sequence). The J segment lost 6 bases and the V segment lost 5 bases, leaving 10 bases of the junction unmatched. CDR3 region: CSASAGTSASEQYF. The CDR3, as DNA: TGCAGTGCTTCCGCCGGGACTAGCGCGTCCGAGCAGTACTTC.

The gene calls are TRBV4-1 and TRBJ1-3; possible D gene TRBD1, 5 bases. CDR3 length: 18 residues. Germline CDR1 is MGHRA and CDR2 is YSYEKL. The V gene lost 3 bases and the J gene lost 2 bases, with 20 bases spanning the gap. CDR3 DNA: TGCGCCAGCAGCCAGGGGAAATTGGGGGTTTTTCCTGGAAACACCATATATTTT. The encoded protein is CASSQGKLGVFPGNTIYF.

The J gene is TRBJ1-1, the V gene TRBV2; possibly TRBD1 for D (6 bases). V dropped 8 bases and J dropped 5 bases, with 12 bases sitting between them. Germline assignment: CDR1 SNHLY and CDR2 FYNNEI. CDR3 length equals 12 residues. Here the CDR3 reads CASATGFTEAFF. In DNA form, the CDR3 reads TGTGCCAGCGCCACAGGGTTTACTGAAGCTTTCTTT.

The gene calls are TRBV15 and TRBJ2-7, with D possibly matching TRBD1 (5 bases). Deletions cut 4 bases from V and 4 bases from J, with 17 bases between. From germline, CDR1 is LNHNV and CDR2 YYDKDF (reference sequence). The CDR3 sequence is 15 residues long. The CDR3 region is CATSTAGPGWYEQYF. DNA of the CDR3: TGTGCCACCAGCACAGCAGGGCCAGGGTGGTACGAGCAGTACTTC.

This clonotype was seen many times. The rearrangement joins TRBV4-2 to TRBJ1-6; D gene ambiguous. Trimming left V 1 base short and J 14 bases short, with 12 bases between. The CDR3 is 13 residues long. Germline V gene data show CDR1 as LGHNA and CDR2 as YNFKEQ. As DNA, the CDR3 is TGTGCCAGCAGCCAAGGGGAGCTTTTGGCCCTCCACTTT. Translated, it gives CASSQGELLALHF.

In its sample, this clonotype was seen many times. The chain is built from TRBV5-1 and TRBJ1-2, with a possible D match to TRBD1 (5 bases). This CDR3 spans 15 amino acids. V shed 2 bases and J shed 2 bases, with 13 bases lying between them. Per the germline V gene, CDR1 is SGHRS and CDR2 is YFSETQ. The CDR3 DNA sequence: TGCGCCAGCAGCTTAGAATCGGGGGGGAACTATGGCTACACCTTC. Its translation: CASSLESGGNYGYTF. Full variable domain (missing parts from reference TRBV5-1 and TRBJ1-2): KAGVTQTPRYLIKTRGQQVTLSCSPISGHRSVSWYQQTPGQGLQFLFEYFSETQRNKGNFPGRFSGRQFSNSRSEMNVSTLELGDSALYLCASSLESGGNYGYTFGSGTRLTVV.

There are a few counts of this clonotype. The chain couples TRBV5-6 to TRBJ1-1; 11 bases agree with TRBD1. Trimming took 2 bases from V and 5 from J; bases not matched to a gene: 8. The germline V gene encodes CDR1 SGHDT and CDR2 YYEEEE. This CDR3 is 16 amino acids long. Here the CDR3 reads CASSFLVGTGGTEAFF. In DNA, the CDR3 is TGTGCCAGCAGCTTCTTAGTGGGGACAGGGGGGACTGAAGCTTTCTTT.

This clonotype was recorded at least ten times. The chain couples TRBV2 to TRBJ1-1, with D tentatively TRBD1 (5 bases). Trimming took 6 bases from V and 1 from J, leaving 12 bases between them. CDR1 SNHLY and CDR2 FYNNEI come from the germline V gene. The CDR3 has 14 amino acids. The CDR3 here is CASRWVGENTEAFF. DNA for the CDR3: TGTGCCAGCAGGTGGGTGGGGGAGAACACTGAAGCTTTCTTT.

This CDR3 is CAGRESGSYEQYF. CDR3 DNA: TGTGCCGGCAGGGAGTCCGGCTCCTACGAGCAGTACTTC. This chain connects TRBV18 to TRBJ2-7, with D perhaps TRBD1 or TRBD2 (5 bases each). V was pared by 11 bases and J by 0 bases, with 14 bases between. Per germline, CDR1 KGHSH and CDR2 LQKENI. The CDR3 is 13 amino acids.

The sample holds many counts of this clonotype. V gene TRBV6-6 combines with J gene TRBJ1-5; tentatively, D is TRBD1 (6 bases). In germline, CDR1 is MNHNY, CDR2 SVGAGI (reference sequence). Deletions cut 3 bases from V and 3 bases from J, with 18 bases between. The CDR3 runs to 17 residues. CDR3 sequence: CASSYTQGHRNNQPQHF. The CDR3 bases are TGTGCCAGCAGTTATACCCAGGGACATAGGAACAATCAGCCCCAGCATTTT.

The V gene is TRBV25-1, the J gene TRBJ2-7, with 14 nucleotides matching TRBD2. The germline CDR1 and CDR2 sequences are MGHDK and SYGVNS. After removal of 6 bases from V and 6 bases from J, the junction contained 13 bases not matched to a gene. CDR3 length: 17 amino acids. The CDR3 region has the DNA TGTGCCAGCAGCCGACCCGGGACTAGCGGGAGAGCGGCCGAGCAGTACTTC. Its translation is CASSRPGTSGRAAEQYF.

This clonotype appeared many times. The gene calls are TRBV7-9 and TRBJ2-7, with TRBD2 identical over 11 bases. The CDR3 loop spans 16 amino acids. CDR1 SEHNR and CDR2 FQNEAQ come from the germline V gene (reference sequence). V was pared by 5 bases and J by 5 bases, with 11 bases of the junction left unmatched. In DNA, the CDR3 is TGTGCCAGCAGCCCTATAGCGGGAGGGCCTGTAAACGAGCAGTACTTC. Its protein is CASSPIAGGPVNEQYF.